This entry features one T cell receptor beta chain sequence. Its antigen is unknown. The sample originates from a study of monozygotic twins with inflammatory bowel disease. Eight separate reactions for every sample produced the cDNA. TCRdb processed the 5' RACE reads again and assigns one entry to each CDR3 protein, with no DNA. This sample's table has about 420,000 distinct CDR3 sequences. This CDR3 spans 15 amino acids. Germline values: CDR1 SGHVS, CDR2 FNYEAQ. The study, taken as a whole, reports: Findings did not support one strong IBD-associated signal or clonotype. Repertoire similarity was not found to differ between concordant and discordant twins, possibly from limited power.

This TCR derives from a human donor with ulcerative colitis or Crohn's disease, or a healthy co-twin of an affected twin (not recorded which). V is TRBV7-6 and J is TRBJ2-1; the TRBD2 assignment by TCRdb is unverifiable without DNA. The specimen was blood. CDR3 residues: CASSQTSGRGNEQFF.